These 21 T cell receptor beta chains were all obtained from the same sample, sequenced in a study of shared clonotypes between healthy human individuals. Assay used: immunoSEQ multiplex PCR; TCRdb lists only in-frame clones, some missing. The sample lists about 2.2 million clones, 93% seen once, with 1.5% to 2% in the top ten. CD8 cells classed as naive were CD45RO-negative and positively selected for CCR7, excluding terminally differentiated effector memory CD45RA+ cells. The sample comprised naive CD8+ T cells from PBMCs. All receptors come from a man aged 18 to 30 in good health. Some clones in this sample may be carry-over from other donors' samples.

This chain joins TRBV9 and TRBJ2-5; 8 bases map to TRBD1. V shed 1 base and J 4 bases; nucleotides not matched to a gene: 6. The CDR3 consists of 15 residues. Per the germline V gene, CDR1 is SGDLS and CDR2 is YYNGEE. Here the CDR3 reads CASSVMDRDIETQYF. The CDR3 DNA is TGTGCCAGCAGCGTAATGGACAGGGACATAGAGACCCAGTACTTC.

This clone was recorded only once. Other DNA variants within this sample encode the same CDR3. The CDR3 region is CASSLGQSSYEQYF. DNA for the CDR3: TGTGCCAGCAGCCTCGGACAGAGCTCCTACGAGCAGTACTTC. This sequence joins TRBV5-6 and TRBJ2-7; tentative D call: TRBD1 (6 bases). Germline V gene lookup returns CDR1 SGHDT and CDR2 YYEEEE. The V and J ends lost 4 bases and 0 bases respectively, with 11 bases between them. This CDR3 region has 14 residues. Drawing the rest from reference TRBV5-6 and TRBJ2-7, the complete variable domain is DAGVTQSPTHLIKTRGQQVTLRCSPKSGHDTVSWYQQALGQGPQFIFQYYEEEERQRGNFPDRFSGHQFPNYSSELNVNALLLGDSALYLCASSLGQSSYEQYFGPGTRLTVT.

V gene TRBV9 combines with J gene TRBJ2-1; 8 bases line up with TRBD2. Germline V CDR1 and CDR2: SGDLS, YYNGEE. With V trimmed by 0 bases and J by 6 bases, 5 bases remained unmatched. The CDR3 sequence is 15 residues long. This CDR3 is CASSVEGLAFNEQFF. DNA for the CDR3: TGTGCCAGCAGCGTAGAAGGACTAGCATTCAATGAGCAGTTCTTC.

V is TRBV2 and J is TRBJ2-7; a weak D match, TRBD2 (5 bases). The V end was cut by 8 bases, the J end by 7 bases, with 9 bases between. This CDR3 spans 10 amino acids. The germline V gene has CDR1 SNHLY and CDR2 FYNNEI. As DNA, the CDR3 is TGTGCCAGCCAAAGGAGGGAGCAGTACTTC. Amino acid sequence: CASQRREQYF.

As for this clone: Other DNA sequences from this sample encode an identical CDR3 as well. The chain uses TRBV28 and TRBJ1-1; D gene uncertain. V gave up 3 bases and J gave up 7 bases, with 9 bases separating them. Germline V gene lookup returns CDR1 MDHEN and CDR2 SYDVKM. The CDR3 runs to 12 residues. CDR3 sequence: CASSFRGSEAFF. DNA of the CDR3: TGTGCCAGCAGTTTTCGAGGGAGTGAAGCTTTCTTT.

The CDR3 spells CASSNKPTGSSAYEQYF. The DNA for the CDR3 is TGTGCCAGCAGCAACAAACCCACGGGTAGTTCAGCCTACGAGCAGTACTTC. This chain joins TRBV13 and TRBJ2-7; no definite D call. V was pared by 5 bases and J by 2 bases, with 22 bases between. Germline assignment: CDR1 PRHDT and CDR2 FYEKMQ (reference sequence). CDR3 length: 17 residues.

V is TRBV5-1 and J is TRBJ2-7; 7 nucleotides align to TRBD1. Germline V gene lookup returns CDR1 SGHRS and CDR2 YFSETQ. The CDR3 extends over 17 amino acids. Trimming cost V 0 bases and J 3 bases; bases outside gene matches: 12. CDR3 nucleotide sequence: TGCGCCAGCAGCTTGGAGGGCAGGGGGACGGCTAACTACGAGCAGTACTTC. Residues: CASSLEGRGTANYEQYF.

This clone was detected only a few times. The rearrangement joins TRBV10-1 to TRBJ2-2; D not resolved. CDR1 is WNHNN, CDR2 SYGVQD, per germline (reference sequence). The V and J ends lost 2 bases and 5 bases respectively, with 6 bases between them. The CDR3 runs to 13 residues. The CDR3 spells CASSEMRTGELFF. DNA of the CDR3: TGCGCCAGCAGTGAGATGCGAACCGGGGAGCTGTTTTTT.

J is TRBJ2-2 and V is TRBV5-1; 7 bases map to TRBD1. CDR3 size: 15 residues. Germline V CDR1 and CDR2: SGHRS, YFSETQ. The junction had 5 bases not matched to a gene; V was cut back by 2 bases and J by 4 bases. CDR3 nucleotide sequence: TGCGCCAGCAGCTTAGACAGGGCTACCACCGGGGAGCTGTTTTTT. The encoded protein is CASSLDRATTGELFF.

The chain joins TRBV19 to TRBJ1-4; 7 nucleotides align to TRBD1. CDR3 length: 14 amino acids. The V gene's germline CDR1 is LNHDA and CDR2 SQIVND (reference sequence). V shed 6 bases and J 4 bases; nucleotides not matched to a gene: 5. The CDR3 spells CASSHRGVNEKLFF. CDR3 nucleotide sequence: TGTGCCAGTAGCCACAGGGGTGTTAATGAAAAACTGTTTTTT.

The chain couples TRBV9 to TRBJ1-1; no definite D call. Germline CDR1 reads SGDLS; CDR2 reads YYNGEE. V was trimmed by 0 bases and J by 0 bases, leaving 15 bases between them. The CDR3 has 17 amino acids. CDR3: CASSVDWAGPMNTEAFF. CDR3 in DNA: TGTGCCAGCAGCGTAGATTGGGCAGGTCCCATGAACACTGAAGCTTTCTTT.

Notes on this clone: The sample holds other DNA sequences that translate to the same CDR3. V usage is TRBV7-2 and J usage is TRBJ2-7; unclear D gene. Trimming removed 5 bases at V and 3 bases at J, with 11 bases between. Germline CDR1 and CDR2: SGHTA and FQGNSA. CDR3 size: 13 residues. This chain's CDR3 is CASSPSRIYEQYF. In DNA form, the CDR3 reads TGTGCCAGCAGCCCGAGTAGGATCTACGAGCAGTACTTC.

This chain joins TRBV7-3 and TRBJ2-1, with 7 bases lining up with TRBD2. Germline CDR1 SGHTA, CDR2 FQGTGA. The CDR3 is made up of 14 amino acids. The junction had 5 bases not matched to a gene; V was cut back by 1 base and J by 8 bases. The CDR3: CASSLIGTTYEQFF. The CDR3, as DNA: TGTGCCAGCAGCTTAATCGGGACTACATATGAGCAGTTCTTC.

This chain joins TRBV4-1 and TRBJ2-7; no definite D call. The length of the CDR3 is 15 residues. V lost 0 bases and J lost 5, with 14 bases in between. CDR1 and CDR2 (germline): MGHRA, YSYEKL. The CDR3 DNA is TGCGCCAGCAGCCAAGATATTGCACCTAATAACGAGCAGTACTTC. Its protein is CASSQDIAPNNEQYF.

About this clone itself: Other DNA sequences in this specimen translate into the identical CDR3. The chain uses TRBV7-8 and TRBJ2-1; 10 bases agree with TRBD2. V dropped 1 base and J dropped 4; count of bases not matched to a gene: 1. The germline gives CDR1 SGHVS, CDR2 FQNEAQ. The CDR3 is 15 residues long. The CDR3 sequence: CASSLVAGGYNEQFF. The CDR3 DNA follows: TGTGCCAGCAGCTTAGTAGCGGGAGGTTACAATGAGCAGTTCTTC.

The V and J genes are TRBV7-9 and TRBJ1-1; TRBD1 aligns across 7 bases. This CDR3 contains 15 residues. Trimming removed 5 bases from V and 1 base from J; junction bases left unmatched: 7. In germline, CDR1 is SEHNR, CDR2 FQNEAQ (reference sequence). The CDR3 loop is CASSRFRQGNTEAFF. CDR3 DNA sequence: TGTGCCAGCAGCCGCTTTCGACAGGGGAACACTGAAGCTTTCTTT.

CDR3 sequence: CASTPEWLEQYF. CDR3 coding DNA: TGTGCCAGCACCCCAGAGTGGCTAGAGCAGTACTTC. The J gene is TRBJ2-7, the V gene TRBV2; no reliable D call. The CDR3 sequence is 12 residues long. V was cut by 7 bases and J by 7 bases, with 14 bases left in between. Germline V gene sequence: CDR1 SNHLY, CDR2 FYNNEI.

The chain links TRBV4-1 to TRBJ2-7; TRBD2 aligns across 7 bases. V gave up 0 bases and J gave up 3 bases; unmatched junction bases: 8. Germline values: CDR1 MGHRA, CDR2 YSYEKL. The CDR3 runs 16 residues. The CDR3 DNA reads as TGCGCCAGCAGCCAAGATCCGGCTAGCGGAGGCTACGAGCAGTACTTC. This encodes CASSQDPASGGYEQYF.

As DNA, the CDR3 is TGTGCCAGCAGCTTAACGAGAATCGAGGTTGGCGGCTACACCTTC. Protein product: CASSLTRIEVGGYTF. This chain links TRBV11-2 with TRBJ1-2; D unresolved. V was pared by 2 bases and J by 8 bases, with 18 bases between. This CDR3 spans 15 amino acids. Per germline, CDR1 SGHAT and CDR2 FQNNGV.

J is TRBJ2-1 and V is TRBV14, with D possibly called TRBD1 or TRBD2 (5 bases each). This CDR3 spans 15 amino acids. Trimming removed 4 bases from V and 4 bases from J, with 14 bases in between. Germline values: CDR1 SGHDN, CDR2 FVKESK. The CDR3 DNA reads as TGTGCCAGCAGCCCTAGGGGCGGGCTGTACAATGAGCAGTTCTTC. This sequence encodes CASSPRGGLYNEQFF.

This clone was counted only a few times. The chain links TRBV7-9 to TRBJ1-5, with 9 bases lining up with TRBD1. Germline-derived CDR1 and CDR2 are SEHNR and FQNEAQ (reference sequence). Unmatched junction bases numbered 11, after V lost 5 bases and J lost 6 bases. CDR3 length: 16 amino acids. The CDR3 sequence is CASSPLETGGTQPQHF. The CDR3 nucleotides read TGTGCCAGCAGCCCATTAGAGACAGGGGGAACTCAGCCCCAGCATTTT.